A single sample is the source of the 21 T cell receptor beta chains below, sequenced in a study of T cell responses to AZD1222 COVID-19 vaccine. TCRdb's copy holds only in-frame clones and misses some; the assay was immunoSEQ multiplex PCR. The sample includes over 150,000 clones, 75% to 95% seen only once; the top ten take less than 1.6%. The material was peripheral blood, obtained on day 0 of AZD1222 vaccination. The source of these receptors is an adult in good health.

The chain employs TRBV12-2 and TRBJ1-6; no DNA check was done on the table's D call, TRBD1. TRBV12-2 is labeled a pseudogene. The CDR3 runs to 14 residues. The CDR3 is CASRVKTGNSPLHF. CDR3 sequence (DNA): TGTGCAAGTCGCGTCAAAACAGGGAATTCACCCCTCCACTTT.

The J gene is TRBJ2-5, the V gene TRBV27, with 9 nucleotides matching TRBD2. V lost 2 bases to trimming and J lost 5 bases; unmatched junction nucleotides: 6. Germline values: CDR1 MNHEY, CDR2 SMNVEV (reference sequence). This CDR3 has 15 residues. The CDR3 DNA reads TGTGCCAGCAGTTTAAGGCGGGGGGGCGGCGAGACCCAGTACTTC. This gives the protein CASSLRRGGGETQYF.

The J gene is TRBJ1-2, the V gene TRBV18; D is possibly TRBD1 (6 bases). Deletions cut 2 bases from V and 7 bases from J, with 23 bases between. CDR1 is KGHSH, CDR2 LQKENI, per germline. This CDR3 is 17 amino acids long. The CDR3 region is CASSPNGEAQPGAGYTF. DNA for the CDR3: TGTGCCAGCTCACCAAACGGGGAGGCTCAACCGGGGGCTGGCTACACCTTC.

This sequence joins TRBV28 and TRBJ1-1, with 7 bases aligning to TRBD1. J was trimmed by 1 base and V by 6 bases; bases with no gene match: 8. The CDR3 contains 15 residues. CDR1 and CDR2 (germline): MDHEN, SYDVKM. CDR3 in DNA: TGTGCCAGCAGCCCTGACAGGGTCCAGAACACTGAAGCTTTCTTT. This codes for CASSPDRVQNTEAFF.

V gene TRBV4-2 combines with J gene TRBJ2-5; possibly TRBD1 or TRBD2 for D (5 bases each). Germline V gene lookup returns CDR1 LGHNA and CDR2 YNFKEQ. This CDR3 has 15 residues. V was shortened by 4 bases and J by 3 bases, with 15 bases between the two germline ends. In nucleotides, the CDR3 is TGTGCCAGCAGCCGAGGGATCGGGGCCGAAGAGACCCAGTACTTC. Translated: CASSRGIGAEETQYF.

The gene calls are TRBV3-1 (or the pseudogene TRBV3-2) and TRBJ1-5; unclear D gene. The CDR3 contains 14 residues. Germline values: CDR1 LGHDT, CDR2 YNNKEL (reference sequence). Trimming shortened V by 1 base and J by 2 bases, and 6 bases separated the two germline ends. The CDR3 reads CASSQAPGNQPQHF. The CDR3 region has the DNA TGTGCCAGCAGCCAAGCTCCAGGCAATCAGCCCCAGCATTTT.

The chain recombines TRBV12-3 or TRBV12-4 with TRBJ2-3; tentative D call: TRBD2 (5 bases). CDR3 length equals 13 residues. V lost 6 bases and J lost 4, with 11 bases in between. CDR3 sequence (DNA): TGTGCCAGCAGACCCGGGGTAGCAGATACGCAGTATTTT. It yields the protein CASRPGVADTQYF.

The chain has TRBV10-3 and TRBJ2-2; TRBD1 agrees at 8 bases. The CDR3 runs to 15 residues. V shed 7 bases, J shed 3 bases, and the junction held 7 bases outside the gene matches. From germline, CDR1 is ENHRY and CDR2 SYGVKD. Written as DNA, the CDR3 is TGTGCCATCAACCAGGACAGGGTGCACACCGGGGAGCTGTTTTTT. It codes for CAINQDRVHTGELFF.

This sequence joins TRBV6-5 and TRBJ2-3; TRBD1 matches at 8 bases. This CDR3 has 15 residues. The germline CDR1 and CDR2 sequences are MNHEY and SVGAGI. The J segment lost 1 base and the V segment lost 6 bases, leaving 6 bases of the junction unmatched. The CDR3 DNA sequence: TGTGCCAGCAGAGCCGGGACAGGAGGCACAGATACGCAGTATTTT. It codes for CASRAGTGGTDTQYF.

The CDR3 region has the DNA TGTGCCAGCAGCTTCAAGCGGGGGGGCCAAGAGACCCAGTACTTC. It translates to CASSFKRGGQETQYF. This chain links TRBV11-2 with TRBJ2-5; 10 positions agree with TRBD2. Germline loops: CDR1 SGHAT, CDR2 FQNNGV. The CDR3 totals 15 residues. J lost 1 base, V lost 3 bases, and 2 bases had no gene match.

The rearrangement links TRBV5-1 to TRBJ2-2; no definite D call. V lost 1 base and J 3 bases, leaving 10 bases between the germline ends. Germline V gives CDR1 SGHRS, CDR2 YFSETQ. The CDR3 length is 15 residues. The CDR3 loop reads CASSLLGHDTGELFF. CDR3 nucleotide sequence: TGCGCCAGCAGCTTGCTAGGGCACGACACCGGGGAGCTGTTTTTT. The full variable domain, rest sourced from reference TRBV5-1 and TRBJ2-2, is KAGVTQTPRYLIKTRGQQVTLSCSPISGHRSVSWYQQTPGQGLQFLFEYFSETQRNKGNFPGRFSGRQFSNSRSEMNVSTLELGDSALYLCASSLLGHDTGELFFGEGSRLTVL.

The chain is built from TRBV6-2 or TRBV6-3 and TRBJ1-1, with TRBD1 matching over 7 bases. V was clipped by 0 bases and J by 1 base; unmatched bases: 2. Germline V lookup: CDR1 MNHEY, CDR2 SVGEGT. The CDR3 runs to 15 residues. CDR3 loop: CASSYSSGGNTEAFF. As DNA, the CDR3 is TGTGCCAGCAGTTACTCCTCAGGGGGGAACACTGAAGCTTTCTTT.

The J gene is TRBJ1-2, the V gene TRBV6-1, with 9 nucleotides matching TRBD1. Germline CDR1 MNHNS, CDR2 SASEGT. CDR3 size: 16 residues. The trim removed 4 bases at V and 0 bases at J, leaving 6 bases unmatched. As DNA, the CDR3 is TGTGCCAGCAGTGGGCCGGGACAGGGAGCTAACTATGGCTACACCTTC. It translates to CASSGPGQGANYGYTF.

The chain joins TRBV4-2 to TRBJ2-7; D call uncertain. The CDR3 runs to 14 residues. V was pared by 0 bases and J by 1 base, with 7 bases between. Germline values: CDR1 LGHNA, CDR2 YNFKEQ. DNA for the CDR3: TGTGCCAGCAGCCAAGACGGGCCTTCCTACGAGCAGTACTTC. It translates to CASSQDGPSYEQYF.

The rearrangement links TRBV28 to TRBJ2-3; D is unclear. Trimming took off 7 bases at V and 2 bases at J, with 7 bases between the two ends. The CDR3 sequence is 12 residues long. Per the germline V gene, CDR1 is MDHEN and CDR2 is SYDVKM. The CDR3: CASTPNTDTQYF. The CDR3 DNA follows: TGTGCCAGCACCCCAAACACAGATACGCAGTATTTT.

The rearrangement links TRBV9 to TRBJ2-5, with TRBD1 matching over 7 bases. CDR1 is SGDLS and CDR2 is YYNGEE in the germline V gene. The CDR3 loop spans 13 amino acids. J gave up 3 bases and V 3 bases, and 2 bases lay outside the gene matches. The CDR3 spells CASSATGEETQYF. The CDR3 nucleotides read TGTGCCAGCAGCGCCACAGGGGAAGAGACCCAGTACTTC. The full variable domain, with the rest looked up from reference TRBV9 and TRBJ2-5, is DSGVTQTPKHLITATGQRVTLRCSPRSGDLSVYWYQQSLDQGLQFLIQYYNGEERAKGNILERFSAQQFPDLHSELNLSSLELGDSALYFCASSATGEETQYFGPGTRLLVL.

There are a few counts of this clone. The chain is built from TRBV19 and TRBJ2-2; no definite D call. The V end was cut by 5 bases, the J end by 5 bases, with 12 bases between. This CDR3 has 14 amino acids. Germline V gene sequence: CDR1 LNHDA, CDR2 SQIVND (reference sequence). The chain's CDR3 is CASSVPHITGELFF. In nucleotides, the CDR3 is TGTGCCAGTAGTGTGCCCCATATTACCGGGGAGCTGTTTTTT.

Notes on this clone: The same CDR3 also results from other DNA sequences found in this sample. The chain is built from TRBV18 and TRBJ1-5; 9 nucleotides agree with TRBD1. V dropped 3 bases and J dropped 5; count of bases not matched to a gene: 2. The germline gives CDR1 KGHSH, CDR2 LQKENI. This CDR3 comprises 14 residues. CDR3 in amino acids: CASSPDRGYQPQHF. The CDR3 nucleotides are TGTGCCAGCTCACCGGACAGGGGCTATCAGCCCCAGCATTTT.

V and J are TRBV18 and TRBJ2-5; D ambiguous. V was clipped by 0 bases and J by 5 bases, with 10 bases between them. Germline V gives CDR1 KGHSH, CDR2 LQKENI. The CDR3 consists of 14 residues. The CDR3 sequence is CASSPPLGGETQYF. CDR3 sequence (DNA): TGTGCCAGCTCACCACCCCTTGGTGGGGAGACCCAGTACTTC.

V usage is TRBV4-1 and J usage is TRBJ2-7; D remains unclear. V was pared by 0 bases and J by 7 bases, with 19 bases between. In germline, CDR1 is MGHRA, CDR2 YSYEKL. The CDR3 has 16 amino acids. CDR3 sequence: CASSQDWRTVGKEQYF. DNA for the CDR3: TGCGCCAGCAGCCAAGATTGGCGGACGGTTGGGAAGGAGCAGTACTTC.

This chain joins TRBV2 and TRBJ1-2; D is unclear. V lost 6 bases and J 3 bases, leaving 8 bases between the germline ends. From germline, CDR1 is SNHLY and CDR2 FYNNEI. This CDR3 contains 12 residues. The CDR3 DNA sequence: TGTGCCAGCAGACCGGCCGACTATGGCTACACCTTC. This codes for CASRPADYGYTF.